The clone carrying this T cell receptor beta chain was found a few times. No antigen is known for it. Sample-barcoded 5' priming and a J-beta primer mix drove a second PCR of roughly 6 to 12 cycles. TCRdb called the 5' RACE reads again in MiXCR, with one record for every CDR3 protein. This repertoire shows 780,000 or so distinct CDR3 sequences, roughly three fifths found once; its top ten account for roughly 25%. The CDR3 loop spans 13 amino acids. The V gene lost 6 bases and the J gene lost 4 bases, with 10 bases spanning the gap. Germline CDR1 reads MGHDK; CDR2 reads SYGVNS. This sample was taken from a study of blood T cells in healthy people across ages. On the study more broadly: Per two T cells, about one barcoded beta molecule was captured through template switching. Overall study findings and caveats: As age increased, TCR beta diversity per million T cells fell in a roughly linear fashion. Donor CMV infection status was unknown, possibly confounding age-related changes in expanded clonotypes.

Sequenced: blood. The source of this sequence is a man aged 35 to 55 in good health. The J gene is TRBJ1-5, the V gene TRBV25-1; perhaps TRBD1 as D (6 bases). CDR3 in amino acids: CASSRTENQPQHF. The CDR3 nucleotides are TGTGCCAGCAGCCGGACAGAGAATCAGCCCCAGCATTTT. The full variable domain, completed using reference TRBV25-1 and TRBJ1-5, is EADIYQTPRYLVIGTGKKITLECSQTMGHDKMYWYQQDPGMELHLIHYSYGVNSTEKGDLSSESTVSRIRTEHFPLTLESARPSHTSQYLCASSRTENQPQHFGDGTRLSIL.